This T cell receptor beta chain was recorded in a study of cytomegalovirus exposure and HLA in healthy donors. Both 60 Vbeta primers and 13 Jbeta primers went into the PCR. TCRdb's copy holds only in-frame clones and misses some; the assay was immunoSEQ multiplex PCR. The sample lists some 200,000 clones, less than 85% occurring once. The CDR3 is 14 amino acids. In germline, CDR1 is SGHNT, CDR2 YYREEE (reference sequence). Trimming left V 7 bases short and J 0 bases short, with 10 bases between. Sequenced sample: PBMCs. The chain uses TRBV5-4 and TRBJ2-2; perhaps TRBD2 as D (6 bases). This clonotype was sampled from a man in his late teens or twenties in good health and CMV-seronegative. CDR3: CASQRASNTGELFF. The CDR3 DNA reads TGTGCCAGCCAGCGGGCCTCGAACACCGGGGAGCTGTTTTTT.